The source of this T cell receptor (beta chain) is a study of PD-1 blockade in classical Hodgkin lymphoma. The time point was: newly diagnosed, previously untreated cHL patient sample. Sequencing was performed with immunoSEQ multiplex PCR; in TCRdb, only in-frame clones are kept and a portion is missing. The repertoire holds tens of thousands of clones, with more than 85% as singletons. The V and J ends lost 5 bases and 5 bases, in that order; junction bases with no gene match: 9. In germline, CDR1 is SGHNT, CDR2 YENEEA. There are 15 residues in the CDR3. The chain combines TRBV11-3 with TRBJ2-5; 9 bases align to TRBD2. The receptor was derived from a human donor with classical Hodgkin lymphoma. What was sequenced was peripheral blood mononuclear cells (PBMCs). The CDR3 coding sequence is TGTGCCAGCAGCCCGAGTAGCGGGAGTGGGGAGACCCAGTACTTC. Translation gives CASSPSSGSGETQYF.